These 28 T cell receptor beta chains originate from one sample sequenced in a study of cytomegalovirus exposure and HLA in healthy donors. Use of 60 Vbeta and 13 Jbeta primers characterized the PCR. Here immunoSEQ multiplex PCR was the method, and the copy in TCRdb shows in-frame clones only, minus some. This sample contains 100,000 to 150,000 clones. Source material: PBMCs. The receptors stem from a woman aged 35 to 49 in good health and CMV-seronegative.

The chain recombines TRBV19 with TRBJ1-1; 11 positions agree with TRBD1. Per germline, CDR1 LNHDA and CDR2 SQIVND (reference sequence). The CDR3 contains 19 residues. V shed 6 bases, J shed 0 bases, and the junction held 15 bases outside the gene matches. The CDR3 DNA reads TGTGCCAGTAGCCTAGGAGATGGACAGGGGGCCTACATGAACACTGAAGCTTTCTTT. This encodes CASSLGDGQGAYMNTEAFF.

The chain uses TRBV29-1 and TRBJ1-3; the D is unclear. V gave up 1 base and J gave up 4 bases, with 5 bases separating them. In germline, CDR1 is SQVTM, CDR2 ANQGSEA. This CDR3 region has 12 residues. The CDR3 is CSVEGSGNTIYF. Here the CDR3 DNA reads TGCAGCGTTGAAGGGAGCGGAAACACCATATATTTT.

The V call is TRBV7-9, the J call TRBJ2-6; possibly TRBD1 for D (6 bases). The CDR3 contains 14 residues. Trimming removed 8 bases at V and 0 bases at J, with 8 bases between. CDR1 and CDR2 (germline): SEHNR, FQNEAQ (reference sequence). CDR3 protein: CASGQSSGANVLTF. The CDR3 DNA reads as TGTGCCAGCGGACAGAGCTCTGGGGCCAACGTCCTGACTTTC.

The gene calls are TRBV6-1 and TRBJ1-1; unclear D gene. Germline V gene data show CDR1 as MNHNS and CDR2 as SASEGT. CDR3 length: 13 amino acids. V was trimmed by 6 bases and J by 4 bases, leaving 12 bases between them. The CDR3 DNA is TGTGCCAGCAGCCCCCTCGTCCGCACTGAAGCTTTCTTT. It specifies CASSPLVRTEAFF.

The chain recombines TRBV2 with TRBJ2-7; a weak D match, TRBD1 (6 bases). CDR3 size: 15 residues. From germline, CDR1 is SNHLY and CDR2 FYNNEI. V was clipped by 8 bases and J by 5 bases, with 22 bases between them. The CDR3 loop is CASGTHTGIGHEQYF. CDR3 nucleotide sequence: TGTGCCAGCGGAACCCATACAGGGATCGGGCACGAGCAGTACTTC.

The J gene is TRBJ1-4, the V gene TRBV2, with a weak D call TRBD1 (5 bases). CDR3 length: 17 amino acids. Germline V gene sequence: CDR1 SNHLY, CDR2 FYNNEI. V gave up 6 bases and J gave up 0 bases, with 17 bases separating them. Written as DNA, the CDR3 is TGTGCCAGCAGGGACACCCAAGGATCTGCAACTAATGAAAAACTGTTTTTT. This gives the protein CASRDTQGSATNEKLFF. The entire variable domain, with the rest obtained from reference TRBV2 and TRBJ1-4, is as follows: EPEVTQTPSHQVTQMGQEVILRCVPISNHLYFYWYRQILGQKVEFLVSFYNNEISEKSEIFDDQFSVERPDGSNFTLKIRSTKLEDSAMYFCASRDTQGSATNEKLFFGSGTQLSVL.

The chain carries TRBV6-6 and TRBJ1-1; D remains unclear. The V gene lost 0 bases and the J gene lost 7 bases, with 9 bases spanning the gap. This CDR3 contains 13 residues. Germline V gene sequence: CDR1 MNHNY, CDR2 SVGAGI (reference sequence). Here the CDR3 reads CASSYSREVEAFF. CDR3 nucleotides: TGTGCCAGCAGTTACTCGAGAGAGGTTGAAGCTTTCTTT.

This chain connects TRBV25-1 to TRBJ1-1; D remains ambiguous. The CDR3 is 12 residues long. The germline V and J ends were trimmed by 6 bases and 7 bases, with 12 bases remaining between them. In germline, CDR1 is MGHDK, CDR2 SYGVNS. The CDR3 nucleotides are TGTGCCAGCAGAAGAGATGCGAGTGAAGCTTTCTTT. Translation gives CASRRDASEAFF.

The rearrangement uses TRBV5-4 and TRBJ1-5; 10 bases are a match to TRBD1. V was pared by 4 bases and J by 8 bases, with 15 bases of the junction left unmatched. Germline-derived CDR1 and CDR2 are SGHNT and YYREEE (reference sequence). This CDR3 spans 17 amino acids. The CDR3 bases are TGTGCCAGCAGCCCCTTCGGACAGGGGGGGATGGAGGAGCCCCAGCATTTT. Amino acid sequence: CASSPFGQGGMEEPQHF. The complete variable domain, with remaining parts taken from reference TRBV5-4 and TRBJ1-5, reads ETGVTQSPTHLIKTRGQQVTLRCSSQSGHNTVSWYQQALGQGPQFIFQYYREEENGRGNFPPRFSGLQFPNYSSELNVNALELDDSALYLCASSPFGQGGMEEPQHFGDGTRLSIL.

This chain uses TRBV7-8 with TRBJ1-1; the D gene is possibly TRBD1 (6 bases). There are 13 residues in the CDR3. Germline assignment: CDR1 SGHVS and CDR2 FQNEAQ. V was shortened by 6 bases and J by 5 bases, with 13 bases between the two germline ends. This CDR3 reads CASRAGVITEAFF. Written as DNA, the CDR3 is TGTGCCAGCAGGGCAGGGGTAATTACTGAAGCTTTCTTT.

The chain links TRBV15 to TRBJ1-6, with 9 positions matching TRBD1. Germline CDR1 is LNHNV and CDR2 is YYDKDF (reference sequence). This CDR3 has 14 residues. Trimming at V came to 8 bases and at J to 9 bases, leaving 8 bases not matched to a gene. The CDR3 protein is CATGTGTGSSPLHF. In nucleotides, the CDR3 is TGTGCCACCGGAACCGGGACAGGGAGTTCACCCCTCCACTTT.

Written as DNA, the CDR3 is TGTGCCAGTAGTGCATTGCCGGGACAGGGTAGCTCCTACGAGCAGTACTTC. Translated, it gives CASSALPGQGSSYEQYF. This chain uses TRBV19 with TRBJ2-7, with TRBD1 identical over 9 bases. Looked up from germline, CDR1 is LNHDA and CDR2 is SQIVND (reference sequence). The J segment lost 0 bases and the V segment lost 5 bases, leaving 11 bases of the junction unmatched. This CDR3 is 17 amino acids long.

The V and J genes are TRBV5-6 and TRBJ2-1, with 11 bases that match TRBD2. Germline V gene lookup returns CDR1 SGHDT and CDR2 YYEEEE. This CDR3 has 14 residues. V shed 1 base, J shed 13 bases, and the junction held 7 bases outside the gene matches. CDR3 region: CASSLRSSGGIQFF. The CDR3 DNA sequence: TGTGCCAGCAGCTTGCGGTCTAGCGGGGGGATCCAGTTCTTC. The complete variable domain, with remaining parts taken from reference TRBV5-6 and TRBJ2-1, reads DAGVTQSPTHLIKTRGQQVTLRCSPKSGHDTVSWYQQALGQGPQFIFQYYEEEERQRGNFPDRFSGHQFPNYSSELNVNALLLGDSALYLCASSLRSSGGIQFFGPGTRLTVL.

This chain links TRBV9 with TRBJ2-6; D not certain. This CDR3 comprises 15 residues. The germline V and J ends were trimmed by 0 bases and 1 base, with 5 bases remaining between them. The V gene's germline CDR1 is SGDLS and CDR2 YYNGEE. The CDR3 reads CASSVASSGANVLTF. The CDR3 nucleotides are TGTGCCAGCAGCGTAGCGAGTTCTGGGGCCAACGTCCTGACTTTC.

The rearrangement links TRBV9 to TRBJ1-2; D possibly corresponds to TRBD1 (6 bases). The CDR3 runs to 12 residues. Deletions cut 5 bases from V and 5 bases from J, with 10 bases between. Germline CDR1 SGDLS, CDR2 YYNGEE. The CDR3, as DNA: TGTGCCAGCAGTCACAGGGTTTATGGCTACACCTTC. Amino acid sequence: CASSHRVYGYTF. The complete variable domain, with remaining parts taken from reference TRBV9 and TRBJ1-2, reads DSGVTQTPKHLITATGQRVTLRCSPRSGDLSVYWYQQSLDQGLQFLIQYYNGEERAKGNILERFSAQQFPDLHSELNLSSLELGDSALYFCASSHRVYGYTFGSGTRLTVV.

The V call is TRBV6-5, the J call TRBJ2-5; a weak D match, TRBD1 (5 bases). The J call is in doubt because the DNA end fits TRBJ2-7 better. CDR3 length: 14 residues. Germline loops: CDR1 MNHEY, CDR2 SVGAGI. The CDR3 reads CASSYGANWYEQYF. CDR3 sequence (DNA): TGTGCCAGCAGTTACGGGGCGAACTGGTACGAGCAGTACTTC.

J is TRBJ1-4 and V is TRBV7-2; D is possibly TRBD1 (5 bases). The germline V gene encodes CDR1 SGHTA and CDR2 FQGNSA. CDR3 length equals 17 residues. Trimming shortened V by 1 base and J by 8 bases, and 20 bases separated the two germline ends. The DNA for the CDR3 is TGTGCCAGCAGCTTAGATATTATTGGGGGGAGCGGCGAAAAACTGTTTTTT. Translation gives CASSLDIIGGSGEKLFF.

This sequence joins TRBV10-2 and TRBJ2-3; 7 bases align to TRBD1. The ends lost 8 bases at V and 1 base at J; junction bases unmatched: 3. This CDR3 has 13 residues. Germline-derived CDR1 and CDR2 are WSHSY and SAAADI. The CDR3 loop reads CASGGQGTDTQYF. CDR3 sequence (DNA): TGCGCCAGCGGCGGACAGGGCACAGATACGCAGTATTTT.

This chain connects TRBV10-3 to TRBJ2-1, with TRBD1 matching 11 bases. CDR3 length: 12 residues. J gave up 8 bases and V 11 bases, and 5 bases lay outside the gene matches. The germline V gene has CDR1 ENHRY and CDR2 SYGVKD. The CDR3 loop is CADGTGGDEQFF. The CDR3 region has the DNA TGTGCCGACGGGACAGGGGGGGATGAGCAGTTCTTC.

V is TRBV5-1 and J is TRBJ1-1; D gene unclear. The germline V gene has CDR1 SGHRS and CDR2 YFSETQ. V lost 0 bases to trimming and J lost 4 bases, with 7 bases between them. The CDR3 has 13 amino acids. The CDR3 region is CASSLEYSTEAFF. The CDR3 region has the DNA TGCGCCAGCAGCTTGGAATATAGCACTGAAGCTTTCTTT.

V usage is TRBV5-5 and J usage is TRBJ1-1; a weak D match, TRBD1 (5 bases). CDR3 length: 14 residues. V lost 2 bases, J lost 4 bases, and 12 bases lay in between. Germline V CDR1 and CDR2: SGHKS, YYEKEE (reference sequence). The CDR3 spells CASSFKAGGTEAFF. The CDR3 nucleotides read TGTGCCAGCAGCTTCAAAGCGGGGGGCACTGAAGCTTTCTTT.

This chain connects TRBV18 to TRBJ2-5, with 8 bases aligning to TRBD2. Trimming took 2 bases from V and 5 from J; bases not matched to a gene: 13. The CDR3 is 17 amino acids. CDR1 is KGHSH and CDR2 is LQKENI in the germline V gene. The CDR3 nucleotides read TGTGCCAGCTCACCATTGACTAGCGAGGGTTCACGGGAGACCCAGTACTTC. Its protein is CASSPLTSEGSRETQYF. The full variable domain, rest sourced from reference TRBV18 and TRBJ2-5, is NAGVMQNPRHLVRRRGQEARLRCSPMKGHSHVYWYRQLPEEGLKFMVYLQKENIIDESGMPKERFSAEFPKEGPSILRIQQVVRGDSAAYFCASSPLTSEGSRETQYFGPGTRLLVL.

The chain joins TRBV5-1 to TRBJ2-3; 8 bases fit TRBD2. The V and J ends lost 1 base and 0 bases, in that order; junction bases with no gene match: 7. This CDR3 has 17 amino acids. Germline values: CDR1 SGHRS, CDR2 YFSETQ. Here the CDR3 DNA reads TGCGCCAGCAGCTTGAGCTTAGCGGGGACTAGCACAGATACGCAGTATTTT. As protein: CASSLSLAGTSTDTQYF. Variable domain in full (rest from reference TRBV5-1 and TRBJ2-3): KAGVTQTPRYLIKTRGQQVTLSCSPISGHRSVSWYQQTPGQGLQFLFEYFSETQRNKGNFPGRFSGRQFSNSRSEMNVSTLELGDSALYLCASSLSLAGTSTDTQYFGPGTRLTVL.

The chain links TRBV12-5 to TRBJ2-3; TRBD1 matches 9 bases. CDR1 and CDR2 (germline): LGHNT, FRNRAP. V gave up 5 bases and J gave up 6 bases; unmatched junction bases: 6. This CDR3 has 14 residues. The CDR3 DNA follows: TGTGCTAGTGGTGCCGGACAGGGGCCGGATACGCAGTATTTT. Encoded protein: CASGAGQGPDTQYF.

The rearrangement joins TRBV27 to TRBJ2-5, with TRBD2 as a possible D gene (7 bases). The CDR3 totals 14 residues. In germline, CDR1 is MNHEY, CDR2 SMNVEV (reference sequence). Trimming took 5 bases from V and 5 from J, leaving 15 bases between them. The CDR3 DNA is TGTGCCAGCAGTATTCCAGGGAGGGGGGAGACCCAGTACTTC. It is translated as CASSIPGRGETQYF.

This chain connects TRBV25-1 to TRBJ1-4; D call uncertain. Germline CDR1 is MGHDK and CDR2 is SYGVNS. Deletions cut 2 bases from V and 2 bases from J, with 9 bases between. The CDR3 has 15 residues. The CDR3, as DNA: TGTGCCAGCAGTGAAAACCGGAGGACTAATGAAAAACTGTTTTTT. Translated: CASSENRRTNEKLFF.

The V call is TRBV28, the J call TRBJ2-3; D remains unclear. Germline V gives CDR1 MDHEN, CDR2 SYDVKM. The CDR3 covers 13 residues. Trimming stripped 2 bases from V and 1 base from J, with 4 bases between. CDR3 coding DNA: TGTGCCAGCAGTTTAGCAGGCACAGATACGCAGTATTTT. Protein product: CASSLAGTDTQYF.

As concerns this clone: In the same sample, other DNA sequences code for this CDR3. The chain's CDR3 is CASSSGDTEAFF. The CDR3 DNA is TGTGCCAGCAGTTCGGGGGACACTGAAGCTTTCTTT. V is TRBV28 and J is TRBJ1-1; a possible D gene is TRBD1 (5 bases). V was clipped by 4 bases and J by 3 bases, with 6 bases between them. Per the germline V gene, CDR1 is MDHEN and CDR2 is SYDVKM. The CDR3 is made up of 12 amino acids.